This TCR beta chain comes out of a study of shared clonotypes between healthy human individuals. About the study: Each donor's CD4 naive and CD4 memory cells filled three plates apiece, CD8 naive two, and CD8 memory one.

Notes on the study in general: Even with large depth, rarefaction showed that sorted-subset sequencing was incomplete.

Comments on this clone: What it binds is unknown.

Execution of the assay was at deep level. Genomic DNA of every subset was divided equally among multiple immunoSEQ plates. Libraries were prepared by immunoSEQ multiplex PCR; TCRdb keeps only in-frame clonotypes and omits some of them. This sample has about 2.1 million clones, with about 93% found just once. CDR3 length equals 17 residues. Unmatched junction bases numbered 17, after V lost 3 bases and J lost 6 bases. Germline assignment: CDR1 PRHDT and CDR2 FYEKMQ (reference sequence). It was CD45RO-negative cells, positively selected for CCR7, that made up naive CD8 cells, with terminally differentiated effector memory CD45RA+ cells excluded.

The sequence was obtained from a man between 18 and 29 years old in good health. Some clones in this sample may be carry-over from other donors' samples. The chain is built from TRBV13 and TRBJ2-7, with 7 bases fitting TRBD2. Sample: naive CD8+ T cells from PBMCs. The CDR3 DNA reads TGTGCCAGCAGCTTGGGGACCGCGGGAGAAGCCTTCGGCGAGCAGTACTTC. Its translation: CASSLGTAGEAFGEQYF.